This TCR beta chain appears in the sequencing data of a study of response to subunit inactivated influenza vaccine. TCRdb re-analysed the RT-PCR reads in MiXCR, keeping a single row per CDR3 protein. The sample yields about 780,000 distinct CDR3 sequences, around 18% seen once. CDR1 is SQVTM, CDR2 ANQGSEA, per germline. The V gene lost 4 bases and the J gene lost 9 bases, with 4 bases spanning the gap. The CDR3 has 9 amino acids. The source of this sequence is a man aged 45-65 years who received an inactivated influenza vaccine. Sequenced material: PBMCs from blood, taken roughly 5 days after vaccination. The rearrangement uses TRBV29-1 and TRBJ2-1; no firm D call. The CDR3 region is CSVGAEQFF. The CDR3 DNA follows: TGCAGCGTTGGGGCTGAGCAGTTCTTC.